This TCR beta chain was profiled in a study of blood T cell repertoires in COVID-19. Across the study: COVID-19 samples from acute and convalescent phases originated in the United States, Italy and Spain. Sources were T cells, B-cell-depleted T cells, or PBMCs; the material itself was cDNA or gDNA.

The V gene end was trimmed by 6 bases and the J gene end by 10 bases; junction bases not matched to a gene: 18. This CDR3 comprises 19 residues. Germline CDR1 is MDHEN and CDR2 is SYDVKM. Original data processing: By means of reference gene primer amplification, nucleated cell counts were estimated. Clones were read by immunoSEQ multiplex PCR, and TCRdb kept only the in-frame ones, dropping some. Clonal size and the V and J genes are those of that table, whereas D and trimming came from the DNA. The sample holds about 38,000 clones, 87% seen once. The chain employs TRBV28 and TRBJ2-1; the match to TRBD2 covers 16 bases. The receptor's source is a man aged 45-65 years with active or convalescent COVID-19. The specimen sequenced was peripheral blood. The CDR3 nucleotides read TGTGCCAGCAGCTGGGACAGGCCGGGGACTAGCGGGAGGGCCCGGGAGCAGTTCTTC. Encoded protein: CASSWDRPGTSGRAREQFF. The full variable domain, in which reference TRBV28 and TRBJ2-1 provide the parts outside the CDR3, is DVKVTQSSRYLVKRTGEKVFLECVQDMDHENMFWYRQDPGLGLRLIYFSYDVKMKEKGDIPEGYSVSREKKERFSLILESASTNQTSMYLCASSWDRPGTSGRAREQFFGPGTRLTVL.